Listed below are T cell receptor beta chains from one sample, sequenced in a study of Ad26.COV2.S vaccination and SARS-CoV-2 variants. The table came from immunoSEQ multiplex PCR; TCRdb's copy has only in-frame clones and leaves some out. The profile shows hundreds of thousands of clones, roughly nine tenths of them singletons. This material consisted of peripheral blood, taken in a trial of Ad26.COV2.S vaccine versus placebo. The receptors shown here come from a person aged 18-60 years who received the Ad26.COV2.S COVID-19 vaccine or a placebo. CDR3s include the opening cysteine and the closing phenylalanine or tryptophan. The D gene is left open where the match is weak. Size tells how often a clone was seen (once, few, many) or the class of an expanded clone, and some rows leave it out.

V gene	D gene	J gene	clone size	CDR3 protein	CDR3 DNA
TRBV7-8	TRBD1	TRBJ2-1	-	CASSKRRDREEQFF	TGTGCCAGCAGCAAACGCCGGGACAGGGAAGAGCAGTTCTTC
TRBV19	-	TRBJ1-3	once	CASSISPSSGNTIYF	TGTGCCAGTAGTATTTCACCTAGCTCTGGAAACACCATATATTTT
TRBV18	-	TRBJ2-3	-	CASSPPQWETDTQYF	TGTGCCAGCTCACCACCTCAGTGGGAAACAGATACGCAGTATTTT
TRBV6-2/TRBV6-3	TRBD1	TRBJ1-5	-	CASSYSGTGNNQPQHF	TGTGCCAGCAGCTATTCCGGGACAGGGAATAATCAGCCCCAGCATTTT
TRBV7-9	-	TRBJ2-1	-	CASSLAGGIYNEQFF	TGTGCCAGCAGCTTAGCGGGGGGCATCTACAATGAGCAGTTCTTC
TRBV4-3	TRBD1	TRBJ2-1	-	CASSQQLYDRGLNEQFF	TGCGCCAGCAGCCAGCAGCTATACGACAGGGGTCTGAATGAGCAGTTCTTC
TRBV30	-	TRBJ1-1	-	CAWSVARGGTEAFF	TGTGCCTGGAGTGTGGCCAGAGGAGGCACTGAAGCTTTCTTT
TRBV12-3/TRBV12-4	-	TRBJ2-7	-	CASSFLATDEQYF	TGTGCCAGCAGTTTTCTGGCGACCGACGAGCAGTACTTC
TRBV5-1	-	TRBJ1-1	-	CASSSTKGVGTEAFF	TGCGCCAGCAGCTCAACAAAGGGGGTGGGCACTGAAGCTTTCTTT
TRBV27	-	TRBJ1-5	-	CASSLFGNQPQHF	TGTGCCAGCAGTTTATTCGGCAATCAGCCCCAGCATTTT
TRBV7-9	-	TRBJ1-1	-	CASDTDGNTEAFF	TGTGCCAGCGACACGGACGGGAACACTGAAGCTTTCTTT
TRBV19	-	TRBJ2-6	-	CASSIRHEDSGANVLTF	TGTGCCAGTAGTATCAGACACGAGGACTCTGGGGCCAACGTCCTGACTTTC
TRBV6-4	TRBD1	TRBJ2-2	-	CASSSTGTGGTGELFF	TGTGCCAGCAGTTCGACCGGGACAGGGGGCACCGGGGAGCTGTTTTTT
TRBV5-4	TRBD1	TRBJ1-2	-	CASSGQGVSSNYGYTF	TGTGCCAGCAGCGGTCAGGGGGTATCTTCTAACTATGGCTACACCTTC
TRBV5-1	TRBD2	TRBJ2-5	-	CASSLEASGTQETQYF	TGCGCCAGCAGCTTGGAGGCTAGCGGGACCCAAGAGACCCAGTACTTC
TRBV20-1	-	TRBJ1-2	-	CSASVQDYGYTF	TGCAGTGCTAGTGTGCAGGACTATGGCTACACCTTC